This TCR beta chain is from a study of T cells in Graves' hyperthyroidism and ophthalmopathy. The length of the CDR3 is 14 residues. Trimming removed 3 bases at V and 4 bases at J, with 10 bases between. Germline V gene sequence: CDR1 SGHTA, CDR2 FQGNSA. This clonotype appeared many times. The source material, RNA transcripts, was used to amplify TCR beta CDR3 regions. HTBI primers were the set used in a first-round RT-PCR of the TCR CDR3. TCRdb recomputed calls from the multiplex PCR reads with MiXCR, one row per CDR3 protein. The sample lists about half a million distinct CDR3 sequences, around 22% occurring once.

Sequenced: blood. The genes are TRBV7-2 and TRBJ1-3; D is unclear. The clonotype originates from a woman aged 25 to 45 with Graves' ophthalmopathy. CDR3 in DNA: TGTGCCAGCAGCTTCCCCGGGCGAGGAAACACCATATATTTT. Translating it yields CASSFPGRGNTIYF.